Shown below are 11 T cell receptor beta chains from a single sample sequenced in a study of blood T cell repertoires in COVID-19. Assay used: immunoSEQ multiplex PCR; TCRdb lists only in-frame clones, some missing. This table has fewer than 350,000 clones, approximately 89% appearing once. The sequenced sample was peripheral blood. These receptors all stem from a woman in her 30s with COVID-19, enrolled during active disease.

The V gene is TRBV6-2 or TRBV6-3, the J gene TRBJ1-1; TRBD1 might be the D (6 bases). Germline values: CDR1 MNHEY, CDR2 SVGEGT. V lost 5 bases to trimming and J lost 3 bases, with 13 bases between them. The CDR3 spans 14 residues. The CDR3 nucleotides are TGTGCCAGCAGTCCAAGACAGGCGCACACTGAAGCTTTCTTT. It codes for CASSPRQAHTEAFF.

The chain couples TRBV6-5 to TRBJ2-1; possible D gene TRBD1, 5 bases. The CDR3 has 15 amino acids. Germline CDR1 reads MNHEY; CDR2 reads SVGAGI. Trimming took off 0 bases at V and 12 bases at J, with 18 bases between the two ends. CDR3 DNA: TGTGCCAGCAGTTACTCTAGTGGGCCTCAGCAGGGGCAGTTCTTC. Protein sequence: CASSYSSGPQQGQFF.

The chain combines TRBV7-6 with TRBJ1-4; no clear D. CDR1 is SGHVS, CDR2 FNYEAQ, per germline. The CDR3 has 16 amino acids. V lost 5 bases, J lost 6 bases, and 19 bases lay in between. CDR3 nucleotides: TGTGCCAGCAGCAAAGCTAACAGTCCATGGGATGAAAAACTGTTTTTT. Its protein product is CASSKANSPWDEKLFF. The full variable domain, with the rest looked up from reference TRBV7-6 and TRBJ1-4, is GAGVSQSPRYKVTKRGQDVALRCDPISGHVSLYWYRQALGQGPEFLTYFNYEAQQDKSGLPNDRFSAERPEGSISTLTIQRTEQRDSAMYRCASSKANSPWDEKLFFGSGTQLSVL.

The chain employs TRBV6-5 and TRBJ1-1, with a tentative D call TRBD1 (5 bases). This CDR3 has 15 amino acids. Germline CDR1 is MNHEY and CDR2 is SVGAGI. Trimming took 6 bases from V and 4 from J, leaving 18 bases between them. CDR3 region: CASRRTRGEGTEAFF. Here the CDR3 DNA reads TGTGCCAGCAGGAGGACCCGGGGGGAAGGCACTGAAGCTTTCTTT.

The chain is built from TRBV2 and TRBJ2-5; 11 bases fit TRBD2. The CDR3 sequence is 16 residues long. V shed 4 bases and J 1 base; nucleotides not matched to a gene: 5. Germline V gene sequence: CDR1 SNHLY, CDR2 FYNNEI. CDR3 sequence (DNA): TGTGCCAGCAGTGCCGGACTAGCGGGTCCCCAAGAGACCCAGTACTTC. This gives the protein CASSAGLAGPQETQYF.

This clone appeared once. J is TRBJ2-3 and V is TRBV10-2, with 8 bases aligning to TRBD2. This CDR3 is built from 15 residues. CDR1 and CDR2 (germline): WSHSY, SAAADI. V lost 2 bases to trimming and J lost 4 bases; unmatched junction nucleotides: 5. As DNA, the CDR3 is TGCGCCAGCAGTGAGGGTCGGGGGGGCTCAGATACGCAGTATTTT. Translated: CASSEGRGGSDTQYF.

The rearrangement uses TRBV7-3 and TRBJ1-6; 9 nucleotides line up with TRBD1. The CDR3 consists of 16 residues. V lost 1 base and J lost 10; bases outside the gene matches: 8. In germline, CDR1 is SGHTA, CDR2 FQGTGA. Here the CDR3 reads CASSLRTGTGSSPLHF. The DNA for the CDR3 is TGTGCCAGCAGCTTAAGAACCGGGACAGGGTCCTCACCCCTCCACTTT.

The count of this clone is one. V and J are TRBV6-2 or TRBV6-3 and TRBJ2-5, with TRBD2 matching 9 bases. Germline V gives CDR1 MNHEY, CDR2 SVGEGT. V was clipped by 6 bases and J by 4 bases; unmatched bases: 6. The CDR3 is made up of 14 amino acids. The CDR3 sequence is CASSRSGGRETQYF. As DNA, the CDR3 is TGTGCCAGCAGCAGAAGCGGGGGGCGAGAGACCCAGTACTTC.

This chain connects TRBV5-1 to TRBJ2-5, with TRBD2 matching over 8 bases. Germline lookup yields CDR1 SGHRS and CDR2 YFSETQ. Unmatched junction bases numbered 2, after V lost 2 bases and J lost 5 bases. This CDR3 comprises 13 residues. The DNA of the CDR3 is TGCGCCAGCAGCTTCGGGGGGGAGGAGACCCAGTACTTC. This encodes CASSFGGEETQYF. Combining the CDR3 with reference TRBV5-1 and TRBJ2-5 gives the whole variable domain KAGVTQTPRYLIKTRGQQVTLSCSPISGHRSVSWYQQTPGQGLQFLFEYFSETQRNKGNFPGRFSGRQFSNSRSEMNVSTLELGDSALYLCASSFGGEETQYFGPGTRLLVL.

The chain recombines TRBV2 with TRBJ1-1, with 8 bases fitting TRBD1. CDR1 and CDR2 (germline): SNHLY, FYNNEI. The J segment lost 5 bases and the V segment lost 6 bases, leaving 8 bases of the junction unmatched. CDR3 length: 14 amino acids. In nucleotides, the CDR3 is TGTGCCAGCAGCGTCGACAGGGGAGGGACTGAAGCTTTCTTT. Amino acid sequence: CASSVDRGGTEAFF.

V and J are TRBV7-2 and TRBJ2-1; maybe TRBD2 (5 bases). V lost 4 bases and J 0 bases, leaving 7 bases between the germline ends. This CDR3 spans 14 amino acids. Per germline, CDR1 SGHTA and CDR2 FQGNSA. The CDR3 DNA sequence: TGTGCCAGCAGCTATGGGAGCTCCTACAATGAGCAGTTCTTC. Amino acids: CASSYGSSYNEQFF.